This is a list of T cell receptor beta chains from one sample in a study of T cell repertoires in cytomegalovirus infection. MiXCR, applied by TCRdb to the reads, yields one record per CDR3 protein. The data contain 300,000 to 450,000 distinct CDR3 sequences, 15% to 20% of them singletons. The sequencing input was PBMCs. The receptors stem from a human donor in good health (CMV status not recorded). Some clones in this sample may be carry-over from other donors' samples. The CDR3 runs from the conserved cysteine through the conserved F or W. D genes are given only for firm matches. The size field is filled for only some rows; it gives once, few, many or a size class.

V	D	J	size	CDR3	DNA
TRBV18	NA	TRBJ2-5	NA	CASSPSFQETQYF	TGTGCCAGCTCACCTAGCTTCCAAGAGACCCAGTACTTC
TRBV4-1	NA	TRBJ2-1	NA	CASSQGPGYDEQFF	TGCGCCAGCAGCCAGGGCCCCGGGTACGATGAGCAGTTCTTC
TRBV28	NA	TRBJ2-5	NA	CASTPGTAKETQYF	TGTGCCAGCACCCCCGGGACGGCGAAAGAGACCCAGTACTTC
TRBV27	NA	TRBJ2-3	NA	CASSLEAGQDTQYF	TGTGCCAGCAGTTTAGAGGCGGGACAAGATACGCAGTATTTT
TRBV7-9	NA	TRBJ2-1	many	CASSVSGSYNEQFF	TGTGCCAGCAGCGTTAGCGGTTCCTACAATGAGCAGTTCTTC
TRBV7-2	NA	TRBJ1-1	many	CASSEGMNTEAFF	TGTGCCAGCAGTGAAGGGATGAACACTGAAGCTTTCTTT
TRBV5-1	TRBD1	TRBJ1-2	NA	CASSSAGQAHYGYTF	TGCGCCAGCAGCTCAGCTGGACAGGCGCACTATGGCTACACCTTC
TRBV7-2	NA	TRBJ2-1	many	CASSLNLLYNEQFF	TGTGCCAGCAGCTTAAATTTACTGTACAATGAGCAGTTCTTC
TRBV27	TRBD2	TRBJ2-3	many	CASSFSGRAKNTQYF	TGTGCCAGCAGTTTTAGCGGGAGGGCCAAAAATACGCAGTATTTT
TRBV2	NA	TRBJ2-6	few	CASTREGAGANVLTF	TGTGCCAGCACAAGGGAAGGGGCTGGGGCCAACGTCCTGACTTTC
TRBV30	NA	TRBJ2-1	few	CAWSGSGVSYNEQFF	TGTGCCTGGAGTGGTTCCGGCGTCTCCTACAATGAGCAGTTCTTC
TRBV6-1	NA	TRBJ2-7	NA	CASSEYRTGLYEQYF	TGTGCCAGCAGTGAATATCGTACGGGATTATACGAGCAGTACTTC
TRBV6-5	NA	TRBJ1-1	few	CASNQIESVNTEAFF	TGTGCCAGCAATCAAATCGAGTCCGTGAACACTGAAGCTTTCTTT
TRBV27	NA	TRBJ1-3	NA	CASSPLSRGRGNTIYF	TGTGCCAGCAGTCCCCTAAGTAGAGGGCGTGGAAACACCATATATTTT
TRBV7-7	NA	TRBJ2-1	many	CASSLAPGDTEQFF	TGTGCTAGCAGCTTAGCGCCCGGGGATACTGAGCAGTTCTTC
TRBV18	NA	TRBJ1-1	few	CASSRADTEAFF	TGTGCCAGCTCAAGGGCGGACACTGAAGCTTTCTTT
TRBV7-9	TRBD2	TRBJ2-1	many	CASSLAASGANEQFF	TGTGCCAGCAGCTTAGCGGCTAGCGGGGCCAATGAGCAGTTCTTC
TRBV11-3	NA	TRBJ2-1	many	CASSLPHEYRLYNEQFF	TGTGCCAGCAGCTTACCCCACGAGTATCGGCTCTACAATGAGCAGTTCTTC
TRBV7-2	TRBD1	TRBJ2-3	many	CASSSGQYTDTQYF	TGTGCCAGCAGCTCGGGACAGTACACAGATACGCAGTATTTT
TRBV7-6	TRBD1	TRBJ2-1	many	CASSLQGASYNEQFF	TGTGCCAGCAGCCTACAGGGGGCCTCCTACAATGAGCAGTTCTTC
TRBV7-2	NA	TRBJ2-3	many	CASSRGGGDAFLTDTQYF	TGTGCCAGCAGCAGGGGTGGAGGAGACGCGTTCCTCACAGATACGCAGTATTTT
TRBV19	NA	TRBJ1-4	few	CASSPDRKKLFF	TGTGCCAGTAGTCCGGACAGAAAGAAACTGTTTTTT
TRBV5-1	NA	TRBJ1-2	NA	CASSSGQYGYTF	TGCGCCAGCAGCTCCGGGCAATATGGCTACACCTTC
TRBV7-2	NA	TRBJ1-2	many	CASSLNPPQEFNYGYTF	TGTGCCAGCAGCTTAAACCCCCCACAGGAATTTAACTATGGCTACACCTTC
TRBV7-2	NA	TRBJ1-2	few	CASSLGTLGYGYTF	TGTGCCAGCAGCTTAGGGACTTTGGGCTATGGCTACACCTTC
TRBV6-2/TRBV6-3	NA	TRBJ2-7	many	CASSYSSGGYEQYF	TGTGCCAGCAGTTACTCGTCTGGGGGTTACGAGCAGTACTTC
TRBV7-8	NA	TRBJ1-1	many	CASKRGWNTEAFF	TGTGCCAGCAAACGGGGTTGGAACACTGAAGCTTTCTTT
TRBV24-1	NA	TRBJ1-2	NA	CATSDPGRDGYTF	TGTGCCACCAGTGATCCCGGGAGGGATGGCTACACCTTC
TRBV7-6	TRBD2	TRBJ2-1	few	CASNPLSGNYNEQFF	TGTGCCAGCAACCCCCTTAGCGGGAACTACAATGAGCAGTTCTTC
TRBV4-2	NA	TRBJ1-5	few	CASSQTGMNQPQHF	TGTGCCAGCAGCCAAACAGGGATGAATCAGCCCCAGCATTTT
TRBV18	NA	TRBJ2-5	few	CASSPPTTVRTQYF	TGTGCCAGCTCACCACCGACGACGGTCCGGACCCAGTACTTC
TRBV7-9	TRBD1	TRBJ1-3	many	CASSRTTGGGNTIYF	TGTGCCAGCAGCCGTACGACAGGGGGCGGAAACACCATATATTTT
TRBV27	NA	TRBJ2-1	NA	CASRNYELMGDEQFF	TGTGCCAGCAGAAACTATGAGCTTATGGGCGATGAGCAGTTCTTC
TRBV5-3	TRBD2	TRBJ2-7	NA	CAWGLAGVYEQYF	TGTGCCTGGGGACTAGCGGGAGTCTACGAGCAGTACTTC
TRBV7-2	TRBD2	TRBJ2-7	many	CASSLAGGNYEQYF	TGTGCCAGCAGCTTAGCCGGGGGGAACTACGAGCAGTACTTC
TRBV7-2	NA	TRBJ1-2	many	CASRKDVNYGYTF	TGTGCCAGCAGGAAAGACGTAAACTATGGCTACACCTTC
TRBV6-2/TRBV6-3	TRBD1	TRBJ2-7	NA	CASSPFRDRTYEQYF	TGTGCCAGCAGCCCCTTCCGGGACAGGACCTACGAGCAGTACTTC
TRBV15	TRBD1	TRBJ1-6	NA	CATSSTGRGALHF	TGTGCCACCAGCAGCACGGGCAGGGGGGCTCTCCACTTT
TRBV7-8	NA	TRBJ1-1	many	CASSWDMNTEAFF	TGTGCCAGCAGCTGGGATATGAACACTGAAGCTTTCTTT
TRBV7-9	NA	TRBJ2-4	many	CASSSLQDWNIQYF	TGTGCCAGCAGCTCCCTACAGGACTGGAACATTCAGTACTTC
TRBV20-1	TRBD1	TRBJ2-7	few	CSATGSIASYEQYF	TGCAGTGCGACAGGGTCAATAGCTTCCTACGAGCAGTACTTC
TRBV6-5	NA	TRBJ2-5	NA	CANIPRARETQYF	TGTGCCAACATACCGAGGGCGCGAGAGACCCAGTACTTC
TRBV10-3	TRBD1	TRBJ1-1	NA	CAISDTQGAEAFF	TGTGCCATCAGTGACACGCAGGGGGCGGAAGCTTTCTTT
TRBV20-1	NA	TRBJ2-5	few	CSARDQEGRETQYF	TGCAGTGCTAGAGATCAAGAGGGCCGAGAGACCCAGTACTTC
TRBV6-2/TRBV6-3	TRBD2	TRBJ2-3	few	CASSYRTGTSLITDTQYF	TGTGCCAGCAGTTACCGAACCGGGACTAGCCTAATCACAGATACGCAGTATTTT